The TCR beta chain under discussion was sequenced for a study of shared clonotypes between healthy human individuals. Study-wide findings and caveats: Estimated richness was generally greater in naive than memory subsets.

Per germline, CDR1 MGHDK and CDR2 SYGVNS. The CDR3 has 13 amino acids. V was trimmed by 6 bases and J by 4 bases, leaving 13 bases between them. Comment on this clone: Its matching antigen is unknown.

Assay used: immunoSEQ multiplex PCR; TCRdb lists only in-frame clones, some missing. Of roughly 300,000 clones in the sample, over 75% were seen once. The sample consisted of memory CD8+ T cells sorted from blood. Subset meaning: CD45RO+ cells pooled with CCR7-negative TemRA cells. This receptor was identified in a man aged 18 to 30 in good health. The J gene is TRBJ2-7, the V gene TRBV25-1; D may be TRBD1 (6 bases). The CDR3 spells CASSWGTSYEQYF. The CDR3 nucleotides are TGTGCCAGCAGCTGGGGGACATCTTACGAGCAGTACTTC.